The source of this T cell receptor (beta chain) is a study of OX40 agonist ivuxolimab in advanced cancers. Whole-study context: While on treatment, patients had intravenous ivuxolimab at 0.01 to 10 mg/kg every 2 weeks. The dose-escalation group included hepatocellular carcinoma, melanoma, renal cell carcinoma and head and neck cancer.

This clone was recorded only once. Its antigen is unidentified. The germline V gene has CDR1 MNHEY and CDR2 SMNVEV (reference sequence). The CDR3 loop spans 14 amino acids. The germline V and J ends were trimmed by 6 bases and 2 bases, with 11 bases remaining between them. Clones were sequenced by immunoSEQ multiplex PCR, and TCRdb holds only the in-frame ones, with some missing. The sample includes about 77,000 clones, just under 90% of them seen just once. Overall study findings and caveats: Expanded clones were, on average, more numerous among CD8+ T cells than CD4+. Among the nonresponders, some also had low normalized T-cell clonal expansion.

This sequence originates from an adult with an advanced solid tumor such as melanoma, head and neck, liver or kidney cancer. Specimen: CD4+ or CD8+ T cells sorted from blood, collected in a trial of the OX40 agonist ivuxolimab. The rearrangement joins TRBV27 to TRBJ1-5; D possibly corresponds to TRBD1 (5 bases). This CDR3 reads CASSGDGGNQPQHF. The CDR3 coding sequence is TGTGCCAGCAGCGGGGACGGAGGCAATCAGCCCCAGCATTTT.